This TCR beta chain stems from a study of yellow fever vaccine responses in identical twins. This clonotype was seen a single time. Its cognate antigen is unknown. Study outcomes and limitations: Each twin's T cell response to the vaccine was reported to look partly convergent and partly personalized.

TCRdb recomputed calls from the RT-PCR reads with MiXCR, one row per CDR3 protein. The sample shows about 2,500 distinct CDR3 sequences, around four fifths of them seen only once. This CDR3 is built from 12 residues. V lost 6 bases, J lost 1 base, and 6 bases lay in between. The germline V gene encodes CDR1 MNHNS and CDR2 SASEGT. The TCR sequence derives from a woman aged 18-29 years who received the yellow fever vaccine. This chain connects TRBV6-1 to TRBJ1-1; D gene ambiguous. Sequences were derived from T cells from blood (PBMCs), unsorted or a sorted subset (not recorded which), sampled before or after yellow fever vaccination (not recorded which). CDR3 nucleotide sequence: TGTGCCAGCAGCACCAGGAACACTGAAGCTTTCTTT. It is translated as CASSTRNTEAFF.